The 18 T cell receptor beta chains presented below share a single source sample, sequenced in a study of brain T cells in children with intractable seizures. Clones were read by immunoSEQ multiplex PCR, and TCRdb kept only the in-frame ones, dropping some. The data hold some 64,000 clones, with about 96% observed a single time. The input for sequencing was peripheral blood, taken at surgery. These TCRs come from a boy under two years old with focal cortical dysplasia and intractable seizures.

This clone was observed a single time. V is TRBV3-1 (or the pseudogene TRBV3-2) and J is TRBJ1-2; unclear D gene. With 5 bases removed from V and 3 bases from J, the gap between germline ends came to 7 bases. Germline CDR1 is LGHDT and CDR2 is YNNKEL (reference sequence). The CDR3 is 12 amino acids. In DNA, the CDR3 is TGTGCCAGCAGCGGGAGTTACTATGGCTACACCTTC. Its translation is CASSGSYYGYTF.

The rearrangement joins TRBV18 to TRBJ1-6, with TRBD1 identical over 8 bases. The CDR3 covers 15 residues. Germline V gives CDR1 KGHSH, CDR2 LQKENI. Trimming cost V 1 base and J 8 bases; bases outside gene matches: 4. CDR3 sequence (DNA): TGTGCCAGCTCACCACTCAGGGGGCGGGATTCACCCCTCCACTTT. Residues: CASSPLRGRDSPLHF.

This clone was seen a handful of times. The gene calls are TRBV2 and TRBJ1-5, with 7 bases that match TRBD1. Germline lookup yields CDR1 SNHLY and CDR2 FYNNEI. J gave up 9 bases and V 6 bases, and 11 bases lay outside the gene matches. This CDR3 contains 14 residues. CDR3 sequence: CASREGQPIGPQHF. Written as DNA, the CDR3 is TGTGCCAGCAGGGAGGGACAGCCCATAGGGCCCCAGCATTTT.

The chain employs TRBV10-3 and TRBJ2-6; D could derive from TRBD1 or TRBD2 (5 bases each). The germline V gene encodes CDR1 ENHRY and CDR2 SYGVKD. V shed 2 bases and J shed 5 bases, with 13 bases lying between them. This CDR3 comprises 16 residues. The DNA of the CDR3 is TGTGCCATCAGTGAGATCGCAGGGAGATGGGCCAACGTCCTGACTTTC. Translation: CAISEIAGRWANVLTF.

The sample holds one count of this clone. This sequence joins TRBV15 and TRBJ2-5; 8 bases agree with TRBD2. The CDR3 length is 17 residues. Germline-derived CDR1 and CDR2 are LNHNV and YYDKDF (reference sequence). The V segment lost 0 bases and the J segment 5 bases; nucleotides outside the gene matches: 11. The CDR3 loop reads CATSRDLRPAGEETQYF. CDR3 bases: TGTGCCACCAGCAGAGATCTCCGTCCAGCGGGGGAGGAGACCCAGTACTTC.

The chain uses TRBV14 and TRBJ1-2, with D uncertain. The CDR3 runs to 13 residues. Between the trimmed V and J ends, which lost 2 bases and 0 bases, there was a span of 4 bases. Germline-derived CDR1 and CDR2 are SGHDN and FVKESK. The CDR3 DNA is TGTGCCAGCAGCCAAAATGCTAACTATGGCTACACCTTC. Translation: CASSQNANYGYTF.

This rearrangement joins TRBV23-1 to TRBJ2-7, with 7 bases that match TRBD2. TRBV23-1 is given ORF status, its function remaining uncertain. V dropped 3 bases and J dropped 3; count of bases not matched to a gene: 11. The CDR3 has 16 amino acids. CDR3 DNA sequence: TGCGCCAGCAGTCATCTCGGGGGGATGAGGAGCTACGAGCAGTACTTC. As protein: CASSHLGGMRSYEQYF.

This clone has a single count. The chain carries TRBV7-9 and TRBJ2-7; D gene ambiguous. Germline CDR1 is SEHNR and CDR2 is FQNEAQ (reference sequence). Trimming took off 4 bases at V and 4 bases at J, with 20 bases between the two ends. The CDR3 totals 16 residues. Written as DNA, the CDR3 is TGTGCCAGCAGCTCTAAAGGAAGTGAGAACCATTACGAGCAGTACTTC. This codes for CASSSKGSENHYEQYF.

The rearrangement links TRBV19 to TRBJ2-2, with 8 bases matching TRBD1. This CDR3 region has 15 residues. Germline CDR1 LNHDA, CDR2 SQIVND (reference sequence). The junction had 1 base not matched to a gene; V was cut back by 0 bases and J by 4 bases. The CDR3 sequence is CASSIDRGRTGELFF. The CDR3 coding sequence is TGTGCCAGTAGTATAGACAGGGGGCGCACCGGGGAGCTGTTTTTT.

The rearrangement uses TRBV23-1 and TRBJ1-5, with 9 nucleotides matching TRBD1. TRBV23-1 is identified as an open reading frame with a role that is uncertain. The CDR3 covers 17 residues. V shed 0 bases, J shed 6 bases, and the junction held 9 bases outside the gene matches. CDR3 sequence reads: CASSQSPTGGPCQPQHF. The CDR3 DNA sequence: TGCGCCAGCAGTCAATCCCCTACAGGGGGCCCATGTCAGCCCCAGCATTTT.

The chain combines TRBV7-9 with TRBJ1-2; no definite D call. The CDR3 is 14 residues long. Per the germline V gene, CDR1 is SEHNR and CDR2 is FQNEAQ (reference sequence). V was cut by 2 bases and J by 8 bases, with 15 bases left in between. CDR3 nucleotide sequence: TGTGCCAGCAGCTTATCACCCCCCCGAAGGGGCTACACCTTC. Its translation: CASSLSPPRRGYTF.

The J gene is TRBJ2-3, the V gene TRBV11-2; the match to TRBD2 covers 9 bases. Germline CDR1 SGHAT, CDR2 FQNNGV. This CDR3 has 14 residues. With 4 bases clipped from V and 6 bases from J, the junction kept 5 bases outside the gene matches. The CDR3 region has the DNA TGTGCCAGCAGCTCGGGACTAGCTGGGGATACGCAGTATTTT. Translation gives CASSSGLAGDTQYF.

The genes are TRBV21-1 and TRBJ2-3; TRBD2 is the table's D call, not checked against the DNA. TRBV21-1 is recorded as a pseudogene. The CDR3 is 12 amino acids. CDR3 protein: CASSWRVDTQYF. CDR3 nucleotide sequence: TGTGCCAGCAGCTGGCGGGTAGATACGCAGTATTTT.

J is TRBJ2-5 and V is TRBV5-6; D is undetermined. The length of the CDR3 is 13 residues. The germline V and J ends were trimmed by 4 bases and 2 bases, with 9 bases remaining between them. Germline-derived CDR1 and CDR2 are SGHDT and YYEEEE. The CDR3 DNA reads as TGTGCCAGCAGCGAACTTTTACAAGAGACCCAGTACTTC. Translation gives CASSELLQETQYF. The variable domain in full, completed from reference TRBV5-6 and TRBJ2-5, reads DAGVTQSPTHLIKTRGQQVTLRCSPKSGHDTVSWYQQALGQGPQFIFQYYEEEERQRGNFPDRFSGHQFPNYSSELNVNALLLGDSALYLCASSELLQETQYFGPGTRLLVL.

CDR3 DNA sequence: TGTGCCAGCAGCTTCTCCAGGGGGCACGAGCAGTACTTC. Translating it yields CASSFSRGHEQYF. The genes are TRBV5-4 and TRBJ2-7; 8 bases line up with TRBD1. Germline V gives CDR1 SGHNT, CDR2 YYREEE (reference sequence). J lost 5 bases, V lost 2 bases, and 3 bases had no gene match. This CDR3 is 13 amino acids long.

The V call is TRBV5-1, the J call TRBJ2-2; D remains unclear. Trimming removed 0 bases at V and 6 bases at J, with 9 bases between. Germline CDR1 reads SGHRS; CDR2 reads YFSETQ. The CDR3 totals 14 residues. CDR3 sequence reads: CASSLGNLPGELFF. CDR3 nucleotides: TGCGCCAGCAGCTTGGGAAATCTACCCGGGGAGCTGTTTTTT.

The rearrangement uses TRBV3-1 (or the pseudogene TRBV3-2) and TRBJ1-6; D possibly corresponds to TRBD1 (6 bases). The V gene lost 1 base and the J gene lost 4 bases, with 11 bases spanning the gap. From germline, CDR1 is LGHDT and CDR2 YNNKEL (reference sequence). This CDR3 comprises 16 residues. This CDR3 is CASSQGYREYNSPLHF. The CDR3 coding sequence is TGTGCCAGCAGCCAAGGGTACAGGGAATATAATTCACCCCTCCACTTT.

V is TRBV10-3 and J is TRBJ1-2; 9 positions agree with TRBD1. After removal of 4 bases from V and 4 bases from J, the junction contained 7 bases not matched to a gene. CDR3 length equals 15 residues. CDR1 is ENHRY and CDR2 is SYGVKD in the germline V gene. For the CDR3, the DNA is TGTGCCATCAGTGTTACTCTGGGACAGGGCTATGGCTACACCTTC. Residues: CAISVTLGQGYGYTF.